One sample yielded the 16 T cell receptor beta chains listed below, sequenced in a study of blood T cell repertoires in COVID-19. Repertoires were generated with immunoSEQ multiplex PCR, while TCRdb's copy carries only in-frame clones and drops some. The sample has roughly 500,000 clones, roughly 87% seen once; the top ten hold around 0.9%. The specimen was peripheral blood. Every receptor here comes from a young man with COVID-19, enrolled during active disease.

V is TRBV6-5 and J is TRBJ2-1; 10 bases match TRBD2. V lost 5 bases to trimming and J lost 0 bases; unmatched junction nucleotides: 1. This CDR3 contains 15 residues. Germline V gene data show CDR1 as MNHEY and CDR2 as SVGAGI. The CDR3 nucleotides are TGTGCCAGCAGTCCTAGCGGGGGCTCCTACAATGAGCAGTTCTTC. Its translation: CASSPSGGSYNEQFF.

The chain combines TRBV3-1 (or the pseudogene TRBV3-2) with TRBJ2-7; 9 positions agree with TRBD2. After removal of 0 bases from V and 5 bases from J, the junction contained 14 bases not matched to a gene. The CDR3 loop spans 18 amino acids. The V gene's germline CDR1 is LGHDT and CDR2 YNNKEL (reference sequence). As DNA, the CDR3 is TGTGCCAGCAGCCAAGAACCGTTAGGGCGGGAGGGCCCCCACGAGCAGTACTTC. It yields the protein CASSQEPLGREGPHEQYF.

The genes are TRBV19 and TRBJ1-6, with TRBD1 identical over 7 bases. The germline V gene encodes CDR1 LNHDA and CDR2 SQIVND (reference sequence). The V gene end was trimmed by 5 bases and the J gene end by 0 bases; junction bases not matched to a gene: 1. The CDR3 runs 15 residues. This CDR3 reads CASSQGGSYNSPLHF. The CDR3 DNA reads as TGTGCCAGTAGTCAGGGGGGCTCCTATAATTCACCCCTCCACTTT.

The chain links TRBV27 to TRBJ1-5; D unclear. This CDR3 is built from 16 residues. CDR1 and CDR2 from the germline V gene are MNHEY and SMNVEV (reference sequence). V lost 8 bases and J lost 0, with 17 bases in between. Written as DNA, the CDR3 is TGTGCCAGCCGGGAAGTGCCCGGAAATAGCAATCAGCCCCAGCATTTT. Translated: CASREVPGNSNQPQHF.

The chain carries TRBV5-1 and TRBJ2-3; D is possibly TRBD1 (5 bases). Germline-derived CDR1 and CDR2 are SGHRS and YFSETQ. This CDR3 comprises 15 residues. Trimming cost V 4 bases and J 0 bases, with 12 bases left between them. Here the CDR3 reads CASSLIGDSTDTQYF. CDR3 bases: TGCGCCAGCAGCCTCATAGGGGATAGCACAGATACGCAGTATTTT.

V is TRBV2 and J is TRBJ2-4; 7 nucleotides match TRBD1. The CDR3 loop spans 16 amino acids. The junction had 10 bases not matched to a gene; V was cut back by 6 bases and J by 2 bases. Per germline, CDR1 SNHLY and CDR2 FYNNEI. CDR3 sequence (DNA): TGTGCCAGCAGCCGGGACAGTGTGGGGTCCAAAAACATTCAGTACTTC. Its translation: CASSRDSVGSKNIQYF.

This clone appeared a single time. The V and J genes are TRBV19 and TRBJ1-1; 8 nucleotides line up with TRBD1. V gave up 5 bases and J gave up 11 bases; unmatched junction bases: 7. This CDR3 comprises 12 residues. CDR1 and CDR2 (germline): LNHDA, SQIVND (reference sequence). The CDR3 DNA sequence: TGTGCCAGTAGTGCGACAGGGGCCGAGGCTTTCTTT. This translates into CASSATGAEAFF. The entire variable domain, with the rest obtained from reference TRBV19 and TRBJ1-1, is as follows: DGGITQSPKYLFRKEGQNVTLSCEQNLNHDAMYWYRQDPGQGLRLIYYSQIVNDFQKGDIAEGYSVSREKKESFPLTVTSAQKNPTAFYLCASSATGAEAFFGQGTRLTVV.

The chain recombines TRBV11-2 with TRBJ1-2; tentatively, D is TRBD1 (6 bases). V was trimmed by 0 bases and J by 7 bases, leaving 9 bases between them. This CDR3 comprises 13 residues. CDR1 is SGHAT and CDR2 is FQNNGV in the germline V gene. Here the CDR3 DNA reads TGTGCCAGCAGCTTAGAAGGGGGACCTGGCTACACCTTC. Protein sequence: CASSLEGGPGYTF.

The chain combines TRBV27 with TRBJ2-2; TRBD1 is a possible D gene (6 bases). Germline CDR1 is MNHEY and CDR2 is SMNVEV (reference sequence). Trimming stripped 7 bases from V and 4 bases from J, with 13 bases between. The CDR3 consists of 14 residues. CDR3 nucleotide sequence: TGTGCCAGCACCACGGGACACTTCACCGGGGAGCTGTTTTTT. Its protein product is CASTTGHFTGELFF.

The J gene is TRBJ2-7, the V gene TRBV11-2; D is unclear. In germline, CDR1 is SGHAT, CDR2 FQNNGV. Trimming removed 3 bases from V and 5 bases from J, with 8 bases in between. CDR3 size: 12 residues. The CDR3 DNA reads as TGTGCCAGCAGCTTTTCGGTCCACGAGCAGTACTTC. Translation gives CASSFSVHEQYF. Filled out from reference TRBV11-2 and TRBJ2-7, the complete variable domain reads EAGVAQSPRYKIIEKRQSVAFWCNPISGHATLYWYQQILGQGPKLLIQFQNNGVVDDSQLPKDRFSAERLKGVDSTLKIQPAKLEDSAVYLCASSFSVHEQYFGPGTRLTVT.

The chain couples TRBV19 to TRBJ2-3, with 7 bases aligning to TRBD1. The germline CDR1 and CDR2 sequences are LNHDA and SQIVND (reference sequence). CDR3 size: 14 residues. Trimming at V came to 3 bases and at J to 6 bases, leaving 6 bases not matched to a gene. The CDR3 DNA reads as TGTGCCAGTAGTATGGGAGACAGGGACGATACGCAGTATTTT. Its protein is CASSMGDRDDTQYF.

V and J are TRBV15 and TRBJ2-7, with TRBD1 as a possible D gene (5 bases). Trimming removed 1 base from V and 0 bases from J, with 10 bases in between. Germline V lookup: CDR1 LNHNV, CDR2 YYDKDF (reference sequence). The CDR3 extends over 15 amino acids. CDR3 DNA: TGTGCCACCAGCAGAGTACAGGTAGACTCCTACGAGCAGTACTTC. This translates into CATSRVQVDSYEQYF.

The CDR3 bases are TGTGCCAGCAGTTTAGATTGGACAGGGATAAATGAGCAGTTCTTC. Translated, it gives CASSLDWTGINEQFF. The V and J genes are TRBV28 and TRBJ2-1, with TRBD1 matching 8 bases. J was trimmed by 7 bases and V by 2 bases; bases with no gene match: 7. Germline CDR1 MDHEN, CDR2 SYDVKM. The CDR3 length is 15 residues.

V and J are TRBV5-1 and TRBJ1-2; 8 bases align to TRBD1. The V segment lost 4 bases and the J segment 8 bases; nucleotides outside the gene matches: 4. Germline V gene data show CDR1 as SGHRS and CDR2 as YFSETQ. The CDR3 sequence is 12 residues long. The CDR3 is CASSPGGEGYTF. The CDR3 DNA sequence: TGCGCCAGCAGCCCAGGGGGCGAGGGCTACACCTTC. Full variable domain (remainder filled in from reference TRBV5-1 and TRBJ1-2): KAGVTQTPRYLIKTRGQQVTLSCSPISGHRSVSWYQQTPGQGLQFLFEYFSETQRNKGNFPGRFSGRQFSNSRSEMNVSTLELGDSALYLCASSPGGEGYTFGSGTRLTVV.

The V call is TRBV10-3, the J call TRBJ2-3, with 10 bases matching TRBD1. Germline V gives CDR1 ENHRY, CDR2 SYGVKD. V gave up 11 bases and J gave up 3 bases; unmatched junction bases: 11. The CDR3 sequence is 15 residues long. The CDR3 region is CAAQDRGRGTDTQYF. Here the CDR3 DNA reads TGTGCCGCCCAAGACAGGGGGCGAGGGACAGATACGCAGTATTTT.

This chain connects TRBV10-3 to TRBJ2-5; 7 nucleotides align to TRBD2. Trimming removed 5 bases from V and 7 bases from J; junction bases left unmatched: 4. The CDR3 is made up of 12 amino acids. Germline assignment: CDR1 ENHRY and CDR2 SYGVKD. The CDR3 reads CAISWEGRTQYF. CDR3 nucleotides: TGTGCCATCAGTTGGGAGGGGCGGACCCAGTACTTC.